Presented here are 32 T cell receptor beta chains from one specimen sequenced in a study of T cell repertoires and leukemia-associated antigens. TCRdb analysed the 5' RACE reads with MiXCR anew, one entry per CDR3 protein. The profile shows roughly 12,000 distinct CDR3 sequences, approximately 39% of them singletons. These TCRs are of unknown antigen specificity. Specimen: CD3+ T cells sorted from blood and cultured. The receptor source for this set is a female donor in good health.

Of note for this clonotype: The conserved phenylalanine or tryptophan normally closing the CDR3 is absent here, so this likely arose from a read error. CDR3 in DNA: TGCGCCAGCAGCTTCCAGGGAAGGGGTAGCCTTTGCAATGAGCAGTTCCTC. This gives the protein CASSFQGRGSLCNEQFL. J is TRBJ2-1 and V is TRBV5-1; tentative D call: TRBD1 (5 bases). Trimming removed 2 bases from V and 6 bases from J, with 21 bases in between. This CDR3 is 17 amino acids long. Germline assignment: CDR1 SGHRS and CDR2 YFSETQ.

Remarks on this clonotype: Since a much larger clone is just one base distant, this may be a read error. The chain is built from TRBV5-6 and TRBJ1-2, with TRBD1 as a possible D gene (6 bases). The CDR3 length is 14 residues. Germline values: CDR1 SGHDT, CDR2 YYEEEE. The CDR3 sequence is CASSWGLRDYGHTF. Written as DNA, the CDR3 is TGTGCCAGCAGCTGGGGGCTGCGAGACTATGGCCACACCTTC.

V gene TRBV7-3 combines with J gene TRBJ2-1, with D perhaps matching TRBD2 (6 bases). Between the trimmed V and J ends, which lost 3 bases and 3 bases, there was a span of 12 bases. This CDR3 has 15 amino acids. Per germline, CDR1 SGHTA and CDR2 FQGTGA. The CDR3 nucleotides read TGTGCCAGCAGCTTTTCCGCGGGGAGCTACAATGAGCAGTTCTTC. Translated: CASSFSAGSYNEQFF.

This clonotype is categorized as medium-sized. The chain combines TRBV9 with TRBJ2-2, with TRBD2 matching 14 bases. The V segment lost 4 bases and the J segment 6 bases; nucleotides outside the gene matches: 2. Germline values: CDR1 SGDLS, CDR2 YYNGEE. This CDR3 is built from 15 residues. This chain's CDR3 is CASSPGLAGAGELFF. The CDR3 coding sequence is TGTGCCAGCAGCCCGGGACTAGCGGGGGCCGGGGAGCTGTTTTTT. Together with reference TRBV9 and TRBJ2-2, the CDR3 gives the full variable domain: DSGVTQTPKHLITATGQRVTLRCSPRSGDLSVYWYQQSLDQGLQFLIQYYNGEERAKGNILERFSAQQFPDLHSELNLSSLELGDSALYFCASSPGLAGAGELFFGEGSRLTVL.

Only a few counts were recorded for this clonotype. This chain links TRBV27 with TRBJ2-1; D possibly corresponds to TRBD1 (6 bases). The V gene's germline CDR1 is MNHEY and CDR2 SMNVEV (reference sequence). Trimming cost V 2 bases and J 0 bases, with 11 bases left between them. The CDR3 has 16 amino acids. The CDR3 coding sequence is TGTGCCAGCAGTTTAGGGGGCCCCCTCTCCTACAATGAGCAGTTCTTC. Amino acids: CASSLGGPLSYNEQFF.

This clonotype was recorded at least ten times. The chain couples TRBV29-1 to TRBJ2-1, with D uncertain. The CDR3 runs to 14 residues. From germline, CDR1 is SQVTM and CDR2 ANQGSEA. Trimming cost V 4 bases and J 5 bases, with 15 bases left between them. The CDR3: CSVAKAGLNNEQFF. The CDR3 DNA follows: TGCAGCGTTGCAAAAGCCGGGCTCAACAATGAGCAGTTCTTC.

The chain recombines TRBV18 with TRBJ2-7, with 9 bases lining up with TRBD1. The V gene end was trimmed by 8 bases and the J gene end by 1 base; junction bases not matched to a gene: 9. This CDR3 has 15 residues. Germline V gives CDR1 KGHSH, CDR2 LQKENI. CDR3 nucleotide sequence: TGTGCCAGCACACGCGGACAGGGGAGTTCCTACGAGCAGTACTTC. It is translated as CASTRGQGSSYEQYF.

V usage is TRBV20-1 and J usage is TRBJ2-1, with 8 bases matching TRBD1. From germline, CDR1 is DFQATT and CDR2 SNEGSKA (reference sequence). The CDR3 runs to 15 residues. V was clipped by 0 bases and J by 3 bases; unmatched bases: 4. This CDR3 is CSARDPRGLYNEQFF. The CDR3 coding sequence is TGCAGTGCTAGAGATCCCAGGGGGCTCTACAATGAGCAGTTCTTC.

The V call is TRBV5-1, the J call TRBJ2-2, with TRBD1 identical over 7 bases. Germline V gene lookup returns CDR1 SGHRS and CDR2 YFSETQ. This CDR3 region has 14 residues. With V trimmed by 6 bases and J by 6 bases, 8 bases remained unmatched. The CDR3 DNA reads as TGCGCCAGCAAGTCCGGACAGGCCTCCGGGGAGCTGTTTTTT. Translating it yields CASKSGQASGELFF.

The genes are TRBV5-1 and TRBJ2-5; D is undetermined. Germline V gives CDR1 SGHRS, CDR2 YFSETQ. V lost 7 bases to trimming and J lost 2 bases, with 12 bases between them. CDR3 length: 13 residues. CDR3 in DNA: TGCGCCAGCTACCTGAGACCGCAAGAGACCCAGTACTTC. It yields the protein CASYLRPQETQYF.

This clonotype was picked up many times. CDR3 nucleotides: TGTGCCAGCAGCTTAGGGTACCAGAACACTGAAGCTTTCTTT. Amino acid sequence: CASSLGYQNTEAFF. V is TRBV7-9 and J is TRBJ1-1; no clear D gene. There are 14 residues in the CDR3. The V end lost 1 base, the J end lost 1 base, and 7 bases lay between the germline ends. The germline gives CDR1 SEHNR, CDR2 FQNEAQ (reference sequence).

This clonotype was counted at least ten times. V gene TRBV5-1 combines with J gene TRBJ2-5; D is unclear. The CDR3 spans 13 residues. Trimming removed 0 bases from V and 2 bases from J, with 5 bases in between. CDR1 is SGHRS and CDR2 is YFSETQ in the germline V gene. In nucleotides, the CDR3 is TGCGCCAGCAGCTTGGACAGTCAAGAGACCCAGTACTTC. Amino acids: CASSLDSQETQYF.

Ten or more counts support this clonotype. The V call is TRBV19, the J call TRBJ2-1; TRBD1 matches 9 bases. Germline V gene sequence: CDR1 LNHDA, CDR2 SQIVND (reference sequence). V shed 5 bases and J 5 bases; nucleotides not matched to a gene: 4. CDR3 length: 14 residues. CDR3 loop: CASSPWTGDNEQFF. CDR3 DNA: TGTGCCAGTAGTCCTTGGACAGGGGACAATGAGCAGTTCTTC.

The table lists this clonotype with many counts. The gene calls are TRBV7-8 and TRBJ2-3; D might be TRBD2 (5 bases). CDR1 is SGHVS, CDR2 FQNEAQ, per germline. The CDR3 length is 16 residues. V was clipped by 2 bases and J by 3 bases, with 15 bases between them. The chain's CDR3 is CASSLITQRETDTQYF. Here the CDR3 DNA reads TGTGCCAGCAGCTTAATAACCCAGAGGGAGACAGATACGCAGTATTTT.

The genes are TRBV7-2 and TRBJ2-4; tentatively, D is TRBD2 (5 bases). V was trimmed by 6 bases and J by 7 bases, leaving 16 bases between them. From germline, CDR1 is SGHTA and CDR2 FQGNSA. CDR3 size: 14 residues. CDR3 sequence: CASRNPTPGNIQYF. The CDR3 DNA reads as TGTGCCAGCAGGAATCCGACCCCGGGGAACATTCAGTACTTC.

This chain joins TRBV10-2 and TRBJ1-1; D uncertain. Looked up from germline, CDR1 is WSHSY and CDR2 is SAAADI. The CDR3 length is 14 residues. V gave up 2 bases and J gave up 3 bases, with 10 bases separating them. The CDR3 protein is CASSEVSTYTEAFF. In DNA form, the CDR3 reads TGCGCCAGCAGTGAGGTCTCGACTTACACTGAAGCTTTCTTT.

A note on this clonotype: In this CDR3 the conserved last residue, phenylalanine or tryptophan, is missing, so a read error is likely. The gene calls are TRBV10-3 and TRBJ2-7; 8 bases match TRBD2. Germline V CDR1 and CDR2: ENHRY, SYGVKD. J gave up 2 bases and V 6 bases, and 9 bases lay outside the gene matches. CDR3 size: 15 residues. DNA of the CDR3: TGTGCCATCAGATCTGGTCTAGCGGGTCCCTACGAGCAGTACCTC. This translates into CAIRSGLAGPYEQYL.

The rearrangement links TRBV20-1 to TRBJ1-5; 8 bases agree with TRBD1. The CDR3 is 15 amino acids. With V trimmed by 4 bases and J by 4 bases, 9 bases remained unmatched. CDR1 DFQATT and CDR2 SNEGSKA come from the germline V gene (reference sequence). The CDR3 region is CSATDRGGTNQPQHF. CDR3 coding DNA: TGCAGTGCTACAGACAGGGGCGGAACAAATCAGCCCCAGCATTTT.

The CDR3 protein is CSATPGALEQYF. The CDR3 DNA follows: TGCAGTGCTACCCCTGGGGCTCTCGAGCAGTACTTC. The chain couples TRBV20-1 to TRBJ2-7, with a weak D call TRBD1 (5 bases). With 4 bases removed from V and 6 bases from J, the gap between germline ends came to 13 bases. This CDR3 has 12 residues. In germline, CDR1 is DFQATT, CDR2 SNEGSKA (reference sequence).

The V call is TRBV6-5, the J call TRBJ1-6; a possible D gene is TRBD1 (6 bases). The length of the CDR3 is 19 residues. Germline CDR1 and CDR2: MNHEY and SVGAGI. The germline V and J ends were trimmed by 6 bases and 7 bases, with 28 bases remaining between them. The CDR3: CASRASITGMRARNSPLHF. The CDR3 region has the DNA TGTGCCAGCAGAGCAAGCATTACAGGGATGAGGGCGAGGAATTCACCCCTCCACTTT.

This chain connects TRBV12-3 or TRBV12-4 to TRBJ1-5; 7 positions agree with TRBD1. The CDR3 extends over 16 amino acids. V lost 6 bases and J lost 9; bases outside the gene matches: 17. CDR3 DNA sequence: TGTGCCAGCAGCGATGGACAGGCACCATTGGAGCGGCCCCAGCATTTT. It yields the protein CASSDGQAPLERPQHF.

This clonotype was recorded a few times. The chain combines TRBV10-3 with TRBJ2-6; TRBD1 matches 7 bases. The CDR3 loop spans 15 amino acids. Germline CDR1 and CDR2: ENHRY and SYGVKD. V lost 8 bases and J lost 1; bases outside the gene matches: 5. CDR3 region: CAIPTGASGANVLTF. The CDR3 coding sequence is TGTGCCATCCCTACAGGGGCGTCTGGGGCCAACGTCCTGACTTTC.

The table lists this clonotype with a few counts. The chain combines TRBV7-9 with TRBJ1-2, with D uncertain. Trimming cost V 4 bases and J 0 bases, with 9 bases left between them. CDR1 is SEHNR and CDR2 is FQNEAQ in the germline V gene (reference sequence). The CDR3 runs 14 residues. The CDR3 sequence: CASSSETANYGYTF. As DNA, the CDR3 is TGTGCCAGCAGCTCAGAGACTGCTAACTATGGCTACACCTTC.

The rearrangement links TRBV12-3 or TRBV12-4 to TRBJ2-3; 12 bases are a match to TRBD1. This CDR3 has 15 amino acids. V was pared by 6 bases and J by 6 bases, with 7 bases of the junction left unmatched. The CDR3 bases are TGTGCCAGCAGCTACTCCGGGACAGGGGGCGATACGCAGTATTTT. Amino acids: CASSYSGTGGDTQYF.

The chain combines TRBV7-3 with TRBJ1-5; TRBD1 might be the D (6 bases). The germline CDR1 and CDR2 sequences are SGHTA and FQGTGA. The V and J ends lost 5 bases and 6 bases respectively, with 14 bases between them. The CDR3 sequence is 14 residues long. The CDR3 region is CASSPTPGAQPQHF. The CDR3 DNA reads as TGTGCCAGCAGCCCAACCCCAGGGGCTCAGCCCCAGCATTTT.

The chain links TRBV29-1 to TRBJ2-3; D possibly corresponds to TRBD2 (6 bases). Trimming stripped 7 bases from V and 4 bases from J, with 18 bases between. This CDR3 region has 14 residues. The V gene's germline CDR1 is SQVTM and CDR2 ANQGSEA. CDR3 loop: CSAMKTSIADTQYF. The CDR3, as DNA: TGCAGCGCCATGAAGACTAGTATCGCAGATACGCAGTATTTT.

V and J are TRBV7-3 and TRBJ2-1; 12 bases agree with TRBD2. The CDR3 runs 16 residues. J lost 5 bases, V lost 4 bases, and 6 bases had no gene match. Per germline, CDR1 SGHTA and CDR2 FQGTGA. Here the CDR3 DNA reads TGTGCCAGCAGCTCAGGACTAGCGGGAAGGAACAATGAGCAGTTCTTC. Encoded protein: CASSSGLAGRNNEQFF.

V and J are TRBV5-1 and TRBJ2-2; D gene ambiguous. The CDR3 totals 14 residues. V gave up 3 bases and J gave up 0 bases, with 6 bases separating them. Germline-derived CDR1 and CDR2 are SGHRS and YFSETQ. The CDR3 DNA sequence: TGCGCCAGCAGCTCTGCCTCGAACACCGGGGAGCTGTTTTTT. Encoded protein: CASSSASNTGELFF.

This chain connects TRBV5-1 to TRBJ2-5; D is unresolved. CDR1 and CDR2 from the germline V gene are SGHRS and YFSETQ. V lost 4 bases, J lost 5 bases, and 9 bases lay in between. CDR3 length: 12 amino acids. As DNA, the CDR3 is TGCGCCAGCAGCCAGTCCGGGGAGACCCAGTACTTC. Translating it yields CASSQSGETQYF. Supplemented by reference TRBV5-1 and TRBJ2-5, the full variable domain reads KAGVTQTPRYLIKTRGQQVTLSCSPISGHRSVSWYQQTPGQGLQFLFEYFSETQRNKGNFPGRFSGRQFSNSRSEMNVSTLELGDSALYLCASSQSGETQYFGPGTRLLVL.

This clonotype was found many times. The chain combines TRBV5-1 with TRBJ2-1; D might be TRBD2 (5 bases). Trimming cost V 0 bases and J 10 bases, with 5 bases left between them. The germline V gene has CDR1 SGHRS and CDR2 YFSETQ. The CDR3 extends over 11 amino acids. CDR3 protein: CASSLGGEQFF. The DNA of the CDR3 is TGCGCCAGCAGCTTGGGAGGGGAGCAGTTCTTC.

The gene calls are TRBV5-1 and TRBJ2-6; D is unresolved. The CDR3 extends over 16 amino acids. Trimming removed 4 bases at V and 0 bases at J, with 11 bases between. Germline loops: CDR1 SGHRS, CDR2 YFSETQ. The CDR3 sequence is CASSPLSGSGANVLTF. The CDR3 nucleotides read TGCGCCAGCAGCCCCCTTTCGGGCTCTGGGGCCAACGTCCTGACTTTC.

The table lists this clonotype with many counts. V is TRBV15 and J is TRBJ2-3; D is tentatively TRBD1 or TRBD2 (6 bases each). CDR3 length: 15 amino acids. Germline CDR1 reads LNHNV; CDR2 reads YYDKDF (reference sequence). V was cut by 0 bases and J by 8 bases, with 15 bases left in between. The CDR3 region is CATSRDGGHEGTQYF. CDR3 in DNA: TGTGCCACCAGCAGAGATGGGGGGCATGAGGGTACGCAGTATTTT.